A selection of T cell receptor beta chains follows, all from one sample in a study of blood T cell repertoires in COVID-19. Here immunoSEQ multiplex PCR was the method, and the copy in TCRdb shows in-frame clones only, minus some. The table lists 54,000 or so clones, roughly 88% of them singletons. Sequenced input: peripheral blood. All receptors derive from a human donor in a cohort sampled during active COVID-19. Both conserved end residues are part of each CDR3. Fields, in order: V gene, J gene, CDR3 length, D gene, clone size, CDR3 DNA, CDR3 protein. The D gene is left open where the match is weak. The size field is filled for only some rows; it gives once, few, many or a size class.

>TRBV4-1|TRBJ1-2|15|TRBD1|NA
TGCGCCAGCAGCCAGGCGACAGGGGCTAACTATGGCTACACCTTC
CASSQATGANYGYTF
>TRBV6-1|TRBJ2-1|16|TRBD1|NA
TGTGCCAGCAGTGAAGAGGGGGGACAGGGCTACAATGAGCAGTTCTTC
CASSEEGGQGYNEQFF
>TRBV5-1|TRBJ1-1|13|TRBD1|NA
TGCGCCAGCAGCCCGGGACAGGGTACCGTAGCTTTCTTT
CASSPGQGTVAFF
>TRBV27|TRBJ2-7|13|TRBD2|NA
TGTGCCAGCAAATGGGCTAGCGGGGCAGAGCAGTACTTC
CASKWASGAEQYF
>TRBV19|TRBJ2-6|17|NA|NA
TGTGCCAGTAGTATAGGGGAGACTCTAACTGGGGCCAACGTCCTGACTTTC
CASSIGETLTGANVLTF
>TRBV10-1|TRBJ1-4|16|NA|NA
TGCGCCAGCAGTGAGGCAGGGAGGGCCCCTAATGAAAAACTGTTTTTT
CASSEAGRAPNEKLFF
>TRBV5-1|TRBJ2-1|12|NA|NA
TGCGCCAGCAGCTTGGGGCTAGAAAGTTGGTTCTTC
CASSLGLESWFF
>TRBV2|TRBJ1-1|13|NA|NA
TGTGCCAGCAGTTTACAGGGTAGGACTGAAGCTTTCTTT
CASSLQGRTEAFF
>TRBV6-5|TRBJ2-1|14|TRBD2|medium-sized
TGTGCCAGCAGTTACTCGGGGACTAGTCAAGAGCAGTTCTTC
CASSYSGTSQEQFF
>TRBV3-1/TRBV3-2|TRBJ2-1|14|TRBD2|NA
TGTGCCAGCAGCCAAGGACTAGCGCGGCGGGAGCAGTTCTTC
CASSQGLARREQFF
>TRBV5-6|TRBJ2-2|13|NA|once
TGTGCCAGCAATTCGGTGAACACCGGGGAGCTGTTTTTT
CASNSVNTGELFF
>TRBV29-1|TRBJ1-1|13|NA|once
TGCAGCGTTGAAGATCAGGGCGTTTCTGAAGCTTTCTTT
CSVEDQGVSEAFF
>TRBV5-4|TRBJ2-2|16|NA|once
TGTGCCAGCAGCATCGACAGACTCGCGAACACCGGGGAGCTGTTTTTT
CASSIDRLANTGELFF
>TRBV5-6|TRBJ2-5|15|NA|NA
TGTGCCAGCGGCGGGTTCCGGGACTACCAAGAGACCCAGTACTTC
CASGGFRDYQETQYF
>TRBV11-1|TRBJ2-3|13|NA|NA
TGTGCCAGCAGCCAGGCCAAGGGGGTGACGCAGTATTTT
CASSQAKGVTQYF
>TRBV4-2|TRBJ2-7|15|TRBD1|NA
TGTGCCAGCAGCCAAGATCTGGCAGGGGGAGACGAGCAGTACTTC
CASSQDLAGGDEQYF
>TRBV5-1|TRBJ2-1|17|TRBD2|NA
TGCGCCAGCAGCGCTGGGGGGGTAGCGGGAGGCCACAATGAGCAGTTCTTC
CASSAGGVAGGHNEQFF
>TRBV19|TRBJ1-5|13|NA|NA
TGTGCCAGTAGTACCAAAAGCAATCAGCCCCAGCATTTT
CASSTKSNQPQHF
>TRBV2|TRBJ2-7|15|TRBD2|once
TGTGCCAGCAGTGGTCGGGGACTAGCAACGGGCGAGCAGTACTTC
CASSGRGLATGEQYF
>TRBV2|TRBJ2-5|14|TRBD1|once
TGTGCCAGCAACGGACAGGGGAGTTGGGAGACCCAGTACTTC
CASNGQGSWETQYF
>TRBV7-3|TRBJ2-2|15|TRBD1|few
TGTGCCAGCAGCTCTCGACAGGGGGCGTCCGGGGAGCTGTTTTTT
CASSSRQGASGELFF
>TRBV3-1/TRBV3-2|TRBJ2-2|16|NA|NA
TGTGCCAGCAGCCGAAGTGGGGCTCCCCTTGCGTCGGAGCTGTTTTTT
CASSRSGAPLASELFF
>TRBV30|TRBJ2-1|15|TRBD2|NA
TGTGCCTGGAGCCGGGGGGAGGGAACCTACAATGAGCAGTTCTTC
CAWSRGEGTYNEQFF
>TRBV4-1|TRBJ2-3|14|NA|NA
TGCGCCAGCAGCCAAGTCCGGGGGTGGGATACGCAGTATTTT
CASSQVRGWDTQYF
>TRBV5-3|TRBJ2-5|14|NA|NA
TGTGCCAGAAGGACCGGGGACTACCAAGAGACCCAGTACTTC
CARRTGDYQETQYF
>TRBV5-1|TRBJ2-3|15|NA|NA
TGCGCCAGCAGCTCAGGGGTCTCCGACACAGATACGCAGTATTTT
CASSSGVSDTDTQYF
>TRBV27|TRBJ1-1|17|TRBD1|NA
TGTGCCAGCAGTCCCGGGACAGGCGGATCTACGAACACTGAAGCTTTCTTT
CASSPGTGGSTNTEAFF
>TRBV5-1|TRBJ1-1|16|NA|NA
TGCGCCAGCAGCATAGGACCAGGGTCCATGAACACTGAAGCTTTCTTT
CASSIGPGSMNTEAFF
>TRBV7-2|TRBJ2-5|17|TRBD2|NA
TGTGCCAGCAGCCCATTGGGACTAGCGGGGGCTATGGGGACCCAGTACTTC
CASSPLGLAGAMGTQYF
>TRBV5-1|TRBJ2-2|15|TRBD1|NA
TGCGCCAGCAGCTTGGGACAGGGTATAGCCGGGGAGCTGTTTTTT
CASSLGQGIAGELFF
>TRBV20-1|TRBJ1-1|15|TRBD1|NA
TGCAGTGCTAGTATCAGACAGGGTATGAACACTGAAGCTTTCTTT
CSASIRQGMNTEAFF
>TRBV19|TRBJ2-3|17|TRBD2|NA
TGTGCCAGTAGTACCCAGCTTAGCGGGGGTACAACAGATACGCAGTATTTT
CASSTQLSGGTTDTQYF
>TRBV7-2|TRBJ2-7|15|NA|NA
TGTGCCAGCAGCTTAGCTGGGCAGGGATCAGACGAGCAGTACTTC
CASSLAGQGSDEQYF
>TRBV9|TRBJ2-7|14|NA|NA
TGTGCCAGCAGCGTGGGCGGGCGCTCCTACGAGCAGTACTTC
CASSVGGRSYEQYF
>TRBV9|TRBJ2-5|15|TRBD1|once
TGTGCCAGCAGCGTATCTGGGACAGGGAAAGAGACCCAGTACTTC
CASSVSGTGKETQYF
>TRBV2|TRBJ2-7|12|TRBD1|once
TGTGCCAGCAGCGGACAGGTCGGCGAGCAGTACTTC
CASSGQVGEQYF
>TRBV27|TRBJ2-3|13|NA|NA
TGTGCCAGTAAGACAGTCTACACAGATACGCAGTATTTT
CASKTVYTDTQYF
>TRBV12-3/TRBV12-4|TRBJ1-4|13|TRBD1|once
TGTGCCAGCAGCTGGGACAGGAATGAAAAACTGTTTTTT
CASSWDRNEKLFF
>TRBV7-2|TRBJ2-3|13|NA|NA
TGTGCCAGCAGCTTCGAGATTGCAGATACGCAGTATTTT
CASSFEIADTQYF
>TRBV7-2|TRBJ2-7|16|NA|NA
TGTGCCAGCAGCCAAAAAGTCGGAGGCGGGGCCTACGAGCAGTACTTC
CASSQKVGGGAYEQYF
>TRBV5-5|TRBJ1-4|14|NA|NA
TGTGCCAGCAGCTTGGGCCAGTTGGATGAAAAACTGTTTTTT
CASSLGQLDEKLFF
>TRBV6-2/TRBV6-3|TRBJ1-5|12|NA|NA
TGTGCCAGCAGTTCACAGGTAGGGCCCCAGCATTTT
CASSSQVGPQHF
>TRBV5-4|TRBJ1-1|11|NA|few
TGTGCCAGCAGCTTCGGTTTAGAAGCTTTCTTT
CASSFGLEAFF
>TRBV29-1|TRBJ2-7|14|TRBD2|NA
TGCAGCGTCGCTGGACTAGCGGGAGGGGGCGAGCAGTACTTC
CSVAGLAGGGEQYF
>TRBV21-1|TRBJ1-6|14|NA|once
TGTGCCAGCAGCAAACGGGAAATCAATTCACCCCTCCACTTT
CASSKREINSPLHF
>TRBV7-8|TRBJ2-7|13|NA|few
TGTGCCAGCACCCCCGTTGCGGGTAGGGAGCAGTACTTC
CASTPVAGREQYF
>TRBV11-2|TRBJ2-1|15|TRBD1|NA
TGTGCCAGCAGCTCGAGGACAGGCTTGACCAATGAGCAGTTCTTC
CASSSRTGLTNEQFF
>TRBV19|TRBJ1-3|14|NA|once
TGTGCCAGTAGCAAACGGAGCTCTGGAAACACCATATATTTT
CASSKRSSGNTIYF
>TRBV18|TRBJ1-2|14|NA|NA
TGTGCCAGCTCACCCATGACAGATAACTATGGCTACACCTTC
CASSPMTDNYGYTF
>TRBV6-6|TRBJ1-1|14|NA|NA
TGTGCCAGCAGCCTAAAGAAGCCAGGCACTGAAGCTTTCTTT
CASSLKKPGTEAFF
>TRBV2|TRBJ1-5|13|TRBD1|few
TGTGCCAGCGCCCGGGACAGTAATCAGCCCCAGCATTTT
CASARDSNQPQHF
>TRBV19|TRBJ2-1|14|TRBD1|NA
TGTGCCAGTAGTACGCCGGGACAGGGGAATGAGCAGTTCTTC
CASSTPGQGNEQFF